The entry that follows covers one TCR beta chain sequence. CDR3 length: 15 amino acids. The germline CDR1 and CDR2 sequences are MDHEN and SYDVKM. This entry is derived from a study of CXCR3-negative and CXCR3-positive naive CD8 T cells. Through 5' RACE with UMI labels, the TRB cDNA libraries were prepared. TCRdb re-called the 5' RACE reads; one entry per CDR3 protein, DNA not given. The ten most abundant clones cover roughly 1.5% of a sample with some 39,000 distinct CDR3 sequences. The chain recombines TRBV28 with TRBJ2-5. Input material: naive CXCR3- CD8+ T cells from blood. Regarding subset: CD45RO-CCR7+CD27+CD95- naive CD8+ T cells lacking CXCR3 (TNR3-). This clonotype was sampled from a human donor in good health. Some clones in this sample may be carry-over from other donors' samples. This CDR3 is CASSLYRGWKETQYF.